This entry describes one T cell receptor (beta chain). Its antigen is unknown. The data are from a study of T cell responses to AZD1222 COVID-19 vaccine. Notes on the study in general: Dominant at 160-218 and 743-854, vaccine-associated CD4 TCRs also spanned spike. Increased Spike-specific TCR breadth and depth were observed after two AZD1222 doses. The donor cohort was predominantly white British with a female majority, and clonal diversity may have been underestimated.

Trimming left V 6 bases short and J 5 bases short, with 13 bases between. Germline V gene data show CDR1 as MDHEN and CDR2 as SYDVKM. The CDR3 is 14 residues long. Profiled with immunoSEQ multiplex PCR; TCRdb holds only in-frame clones, not every one. The table includes about 150,000 clones, about 93% detected once. Timing groups of about 4 and about 12 weeks for second doses were pooled. The chain has TRBV28 and TRBJ1-4; TRBD1 might be the D (5 bases). The sequence came from an adult who received the AZD1222 COVID-19 vaccine. The sequencing used peripheral blood, collected 28 days after the second AZD1222 dose. CDR3 sequence reads: CASSSGTVNEKLFF. The CDR3 region has the DNA TGTGCCAGCAGCTCCGGGACGGTGAATGAAAAACTGTTTTTT. Combining the CDR3 with reference TRBV28 and TRBJ1-4 gives the whole variable domain DVKVTQSSRYLVKRTGEKVFLECVQDMDHENMFWYRQDPGLGLRLIYFSYDVKMKEKGDIPEGYSVSREKKERFSLILESASTNQTSMYLCASSSGTVNEKLFFGSGTQLSVL.